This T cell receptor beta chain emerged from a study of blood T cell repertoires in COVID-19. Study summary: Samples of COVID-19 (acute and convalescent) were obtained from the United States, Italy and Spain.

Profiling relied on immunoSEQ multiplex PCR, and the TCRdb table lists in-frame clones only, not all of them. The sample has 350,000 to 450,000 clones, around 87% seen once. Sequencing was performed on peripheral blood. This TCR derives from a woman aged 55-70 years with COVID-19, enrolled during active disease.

CDR3 in DNA: TGTGCCAGCAGGCAGACTAGCGGTAGCACAGATACGCAGTATTTT. Its protein product is CASRQTSGSTDTQYF. The rearrangement uses TRBV6-5 and TRBJ2-3; 9 bases line up with TRBD2. Trimming at V came to 6 bases and at J to 0 bases, leaving 4 bases not matched to a gene. Germline CDR1 reads MNHEY; CDR2 reads SVGAGI. This CDR3 is 15 amino acids long.